A single sample gave rise to the 28 T cell receptor beta chains below, sequenced in a study of blood T cell repertoires in COVID-19. The protocol was immunoSEQ multiplex PCR, while the TCRdb copy is restricted to in-frame clones and leaves out a portion. The data contain around 170,000 clones, 70% to 90% of them singletons. Sequences were obtained from peripheral blood. Receptor source: a man in his sixties with COVID-19, enrolled during active disease.

The chain recombines TRBV7-3 with TRBJ1-5; D possibly corresponds to TRBD1 (5 bases). V lost 9 bases, J lost 1 base, and 13 bases lay in between. This CDR3 is built from 14 residues. Germline V gene sequence: CDR1 SGHTA, CDR2 FQGTGA. The chain's CDR3 is CASRGTWSNQPQHF. The CDR3 DNA is TGTGCCAGTCGCGGGACTTGGAGCAATCAGCCCCAGCATTTT.

This chain joins TRBV18 and TRBJ2-6; D unresolved. The CDR3 is 17 residues long. CDR1 and CDR2 from the germline V gene are KGHSH and LQKENI. Trimming removed 2 bases from V and 0 bases from J, with 11 bases in between. The CDR3 is CASSPVQFNSGANVLTF. The CDR3 DNA sequence: TGTGCCAGCTCACCAGTACAGTTCAACTCTGGGGCCAACGTCCTGACTTTC.

On this clone: At the DNA level, this CDR3 is encoded by other sequences in the same sample as well. The chain carries TRBV6-2 or TRBV6-3 and TRBJ2-5; D gene ambiguous. The length of the CDR3 is 15 residues. The V and J ends lost 0 bases and 5 bases respectively, with 13 bases between them. Germline assignment: CDR1 MNHEY and CDR2 SVGEGT. The CDR3 loop reads CASSYSGPPRETQYF. DNA of the CDR3: TGTGCCAGCAGTTACTCGGGCCCTCCTCGGGAGACCCAGTACTTC.

This chain links TRBV11-3 with TRBJ2-1; possibly TRBD1 for D (6 bases). CDR1 is SGHNT, CDR2 YENEEA, per germline. The V gene lost 4 bases and the J gene lost 1 base, with 11 bases spanning the gap. This CDR3 spans 15 amino acids. CDR3 region: CASSSLQGSYNEQFF. CDR3 bases: TGTGCCAGCAGCTCTTTACAGGGTTCCTACAATGAGCAGTTCTTC.

This clone was found a few times. The chain couples TRBV6-6 to TRBJ2-7; D might be TRBD2 (6 bases). The V gene lost 0 bases and the J gene lost 4 bases, with 16 bases spanning the gap. The CDR3 has 16 amino acids. Per germline, CDR1 MNHNY and CDR2 SVGAGI (reference sequence). The CDR3 bases are TGTGCCAGCAGTTACTCGGGGGACCCGGGGAGGTACGAGCAGTACTTC. Translated, it gives CASSYSGDPGRYEQYF.

V gene TRBV24-1 combines with J gene TRBJ2-7; 8 bases agree with TRBD1. CDR3 length: 13 residues. The V gene's germline CDR1 is KGHDR and CDR2 SFDVKD. With 9 bases clipped from V and 3 bases from J, the junction kept 6 bases outside the gene matches. The CDR3 sequence: CATGSGQDYEQYF. The CDR3 DNA reads as TGTGCCACCGGATCGGGACAGGACTACGAGCAGTACTTC.

The DNA for the CDR3 is TGTGCCAGCAGCAACAGGGGGCAAGGAGGCTACACCTTC. Its translation: CASSNRGQGGYTF. V and J are TRBV28 and TRBJ1-2; 9 positions match TRBD1. CDR3 length equals 13 residues. With V trimmed by 6 bases and J by 8 bases, 7 bases remained unmatched. CDR1 MDHEN and CDR2 SYDVKM come from the germline V gene.

The chain couples TRBV6-4 to TRBJ2-1; TRBD2 aligns across 11 bases. The J segment lost 6 bases and the V segment lost 5 bases, leaving 9 bases of the junction unmatched. CDR1 MRHNA and CDR2 SNTAGT come from the germline V gene. The CDR3 has 16 residues. CDR3 DNA sequence: TGTGCCAGCAGTCGGCTAGCGGGGGGACCGTCCAATGAGCAGTTCTTC. Amino acid sequence: CASSRLAGGPSNEQFF.

The chain has TRBV15 and TRBJ1-1; possibly TRBD1 for D (5 bases). The CDR3 contains 14 residues. Germline values: CDR1 LNHNV, CDR2 YYDKDF (reference sequence). V was trimmed by 1 base and J by 4 bases, leaving 10 bases between them. This CDR3 reads CATSRGGSFTEAFF. The CDR3 DNA is TGTGCCACCAGCAGAGGGGGCTCATTCACTGAAGCTTTCTTT.

The chain couples TRBV30 to TRBJ1-3, with D unresolved. The V gene's germline CDR1 is GTSNPN and CDR2 SVGIG (reference sequence). The V end lost 5 bases, the J end lost 4 bases, and 15 bases lay between the germline ends. CDR3 length equals 14 residues. The CDR3 loop reads CAWFSVTWGNTIYF. In DNA form, the CDR3 reads TGTGCCTGGTTTTCAGTCACCTGGGGAAACACCATATATTTT.

This sequence joins TRBV28 and TRBJ2-1; possibly TRBD2 for D (5 bases). This CDR3 region has 15 residues. V lost 3 bases, J lost 1 base, and 10 bases lay in between. Germline loops: CDR1 MDHEN, CDR2 SYDVKM. The CDR3 coding sequence is TGTGCCAGCAGTTTTGAGGGCAGTTCCTACAATGAGCAGTTCTTC. This gives the protein CASSFEGSSYNEQFF.

The sample holds a few counts of this clone. The chain joins TRBV6-2 or TRBV6-3 to TRBJ1-4, with 7 bases that match TRBD1. Germline V gives CDR1 MNHEY, CDR2 SVGEGT. The CDR3 spans 15 residues. Trimming removed 6 bases from V and 5 bases from J; junction bases left unmatched: 9. CDR3 amino acids: CASSRPGQQNEKLFF. As DNA, the CDR3 is TGTGCCAGCAGCCGGCCGGGACAGCAGAATGAAAAACTGTTTTTT.

The V gene is TRBV4-3, the J gene TRBJ2-5, with a tentative D call TRBD1 (6 bases). V lost 0 bases, J lost 5 bases, and 16 bases lay in between. The CDR3 runs 16 residues. The germline gives CDR1 LGHNA, CDR2 YSLEER. The CDR3 protein is CASSQEVMGAAETQYF. As DNA, the CDR3 is TGCGCCAGCAGCCAAGAGGTTATGGGGGCCGCGGAGACCCAGTACTTC.

The chain has TRBV7-9 and TRBJ1-2; the match to TRBD1 covers 10 bases. The CDR3 has 15 residues. The junction had 7 bases not matched to a gene; V was cut back by 5 bases and J by 4 bases. Per germline, CDR1 SEHNR and CDR2 FQNEAQ (reference sequence). CDR3 DNA sequence: TGTGCCAGCAGCGACTCCGGGACAGGGGCCTATGGCTACACCTTC. Encoded protein: CASSDSGTGAYGYTF.

The chain has TRBV2 and TRBJ1-1, with 10 bases lining up with TRBD1. The CDR3 totals 16 residues. In germline, CDR1 is SNHLY, CDR2 FYNNEI. Trimming at V came to 4 bases and at J to 0 bases, leaving 5 bases not matched to a gene. CDR3 amino acids: CASSGDRGRVNTEAFF. CDR3 DNA: TGTGCCAGCAGTGGGGACAGGGGAAGAGTGAACACTGAAGCTTTCTTT.

The V gene is TRBV7-2, the J gene TRBJ1-6, with D hard to call. The CDR3 consists of 14 residues. Germline V CDR1 and CDR2: SGHTA, FQGNSA. V was trimmed by 5 bases and J by 1 base, leaving 6 bases between them. The CDR3 loop is CASSAGSYNSPLHF. As DNA, the CDR3 is TGTGCCAGCAGCGCCGGGTCCTATAATTCACCCCTCCACTTT.

This chain connects TRBV30 to TRBJ2-2; TRBD2 might be the D (6 bases). There are 16 residues in the CDR3. The V gene lost 4 bases and the J gene lost 6 bases, with 21 bases spanning the gap. CDR1 is GTSNPN, CDR2 SVGIG, per germline (reference sequence). The CDR3 DNA follows: TGTGCCTGGACCAGACTTGCCGCGGGAATCCCCGGGGAGCTGTTTTTT. Protein: CAWTRLAAGIPGELFF.

This clone came up a few times. The V gene is TRBV4-2, the J gene TRBJ1-2, with TRBD1 matching over 7 bases. CDR1 is LGHNA, CDR2 YNFKEQ, per germline. Germline trimming cut 4 bases from V and 0 bases from J; bases unmatched to any gene: 5. CDR3 length equals 15 residues. CDR3 sequence (DNA): TGTGCCAGCAGCCGCGGGGACAGCTCTAACTATGGCTACACCTTC. The encoded protein is CASSRGDSSNYGYTF.

This clone was counted only a few times. The chain links TRBV5-1 to TRBJ1-2, with 8 bases that match TRBD1. The ends lost 5 bases at V and 3 bases at J; junction bases unmatched: 9. CDR1 SGHRS and CDR2 YFSETQ come from the germline V gene. This CDR3 is built from 15 residues. The CDR3 sequence: CASRSNRGTDYGYTF. For the CDR3, the DNA is TGCGCCAGCAGGTCGAACAGGGGGACTGACTATGGCTACACCTTC.

The chain employs TRBV7-3 and TRBJ2-2, with D unresolved. V shed 5 bases and J shed 1 base, with 11 bases lying between them. Per germline, CDR1 SGHTA and CDR2 FQGTGA. CDR3 length: 15 amino acids. CDR3 sequence (DNA): TGTGCCAGCAGCCCAACCACTCAGAACACCGGGGAGCTGTTTTTT. Protein: CASSPTTQNTGELFF.

The J gene is TRBJ2-3, the V gene TRBV9; maybe TRBD1 (6 bases). There are 17 residues in the CDR3. Germline V CDR1 and CDR2: SGDLS, YYNGEE. Trimming removed 7 bases at V and 0 bases at J, with 21 bases between. Here the CDR3 DNA reads TGTGCCAGCTCCGCCAGGGGAGAAGGGTCTAGCACAGATACGCAGTATTTT. This translates into CASSARGEGSSTDTQYF.

This chain connects TRBV19 to TRBJ2-2; 8 bases agree with TRBD1. CDR1 is LNHDA, CDR2 SQIVND, per germline (reference sequence). The CDR3 loop spans 15 amino acids. Trimming took 8 bases from V and 2 from J; bases not matched to a gene: 7. The CDR3 reads CASGKTGDNTGELFF. The CDR3 coding sequence is TGTGCCAGTGGAAAGACAGGGGACAACACCGGGGAGCTGTTTTTT.

The chain employs TRBV28 and TRBJ1-2; D is possibly TRBD1 (5 bases). V shed 5 bases and J shed 5 bases, with 12 bases lying between them. This CDR3 comprises 13 residues. The germline V gene encodes CDR1 MDHEN and CDR2 SYDVKM. For the CDR3, the DNA is TGTGCCAGCAGTGTGTCGGGGGTTTATGGCTACACCTTC. It encodes CASSVSGVYGYTF.

The V gene is TRBV5-8, the J gene TRBJ1-1; 7 nucleotides line up with TRBD1. V was pared by 4 bases and J by 1 base, with 7 bases of the junction left unmatched. The V gene's germline CDR1 is SGHTS and CDR2 YDEGEE. The CDR3 contains 15 residues. The CDR3 DNA is TGTGCCAGCAGCCCAACGACAGGGAAGAACACTGAAGCTTTCTTT. This encodes CASSPTTGKNTEAFF.

Only one count was recorded for this clone. This chain uses TRBV7-9 with TRBJ1-5, with D maybe TRBD1 (5 bases). CDR3 size: 13 residues. V shed 1 base and J shed 5 bases, with 6 bases lying between them. The V gene's germline CDR1 is SEHNR and CDR2 FQNEAQ (reference sequence). CDR3 sequence: CASSLVGDQPQHF. CDR3 DNA sequence: TGTGCCAGCAGCTTAGTAGGGGATCAGCCCCAGCATTTT.

The chain carries TRBV11-3 and TRBJ2-1; maybe TRBD2 (6 bases). V shed 4 bases and J shed 5 bases, with 15 bases lying between them. The CDR3 runs to 15 residues. The V gene's germline CDR1 is SGHNT and CDR2 YENEEA. CDR3 nucleotides: TGTGCCAGCAGCTCTCGCGGGATTCAGAACAATGAGCAGTTCTTC. Its protein product is CASSSRGIQNNEQFF.

V usage is TRBV7-9 and J usage is TRBJ2-7; perhaps TRBD2 as D (6 bases). The CDR3 runs to 17 residues. The germline V and J ends were trimmed by 0 bases and 2 bases, with 17 bases remaining between them. Germline V gives CDR1 SEHNR, CDR2 FQNEAQ (reference sequence). CDR3 residues: CASSLALGEATAYEQYF. In nucleotides, the CDR3 is TGTGCCAGCAGCTTAGCTCTTGGGGAGGCAACAGCCTACGAGCAGTACTTC.

This clone was picked up a small number of times. The chain carries TRBV19 and TRBJ1-3, with D perhaps TRBD1 (6 bases). V was clipped by 5 bases and J by 3 bases, with 14 bases between them. Germline V lookup: CDR1 LNHDA, CDR2 SQIVND (reference sequence). This CDR3 comprises 15 residues. The CDR3 DNA is TGTGCCAGTAGTTCTCCGGACAGCCGTGGAAACACCATATATTTT. Amino acids: CASSSPDSRGNTIYF. Full variable domain (remainder filled in from reference TRBV19 and TRBJ1-3): DGGITQSPKYLFRKEGQNVTLSCEQNLNHDAMYWYRQDPGQGLRLIYYSQIVNDFQKGDIAEGYSVSREKKESFPLTVTSAQKNPTAFYLCASSSPDSRGNTIYFGEGSWLTVV.